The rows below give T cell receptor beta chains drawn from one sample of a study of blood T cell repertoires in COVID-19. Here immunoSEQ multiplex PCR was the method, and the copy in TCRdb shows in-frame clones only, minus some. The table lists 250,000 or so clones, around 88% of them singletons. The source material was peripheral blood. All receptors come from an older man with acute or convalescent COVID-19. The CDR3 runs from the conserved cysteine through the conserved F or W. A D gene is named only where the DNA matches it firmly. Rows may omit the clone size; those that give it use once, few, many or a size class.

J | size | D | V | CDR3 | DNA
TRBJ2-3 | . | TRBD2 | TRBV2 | CASRPSGSTDTQYF | TGTGCCAGCAGGCCTAGCGGTAGCACAGATACGCAGTATTTT
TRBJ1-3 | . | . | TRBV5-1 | CASSSLTGNTIYF | TGCGCCAGCAGCTCGCTAACTGGAAACACCATATATTTT
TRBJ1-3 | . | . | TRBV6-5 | CASGRDGFENTIYF | TGTGCCAGCGGACGGGATGGCTTTGAAAACACCATATATTTT
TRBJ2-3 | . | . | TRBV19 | CASRESRTQYF | TGTGCCAGTAGAGAGTCGCGAACGCAGTATTTT
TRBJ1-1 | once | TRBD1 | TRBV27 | CASSLGDYRGTEAFF | TGTGCCAGCAGTTTGGGCGATTACAGGGGGACTGAAGCTTTCTTT
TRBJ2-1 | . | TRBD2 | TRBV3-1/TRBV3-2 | CASSPWGSGKNEQFF | TGTGCCAGCAGCCCCTGGGGTAGCGGGAAAAATGAGCAGTTCTTC
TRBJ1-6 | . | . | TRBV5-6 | CASSLEGGPYNSPLHF | TGTGCCAGCAGCCTCGAGGGGGGGCCCTATAATTCACCCCTCCACTTT
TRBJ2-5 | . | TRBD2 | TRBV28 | CASSSTGLAGMSQYF | TGTGCCAGCAGTTCCACGGGACTAGCGGGAATGTCCCAGTACTTC
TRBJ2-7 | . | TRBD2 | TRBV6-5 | CASSSPRGALYEQYF | TGTGCCAGCAGTTCCCCGCGGGGGGCCCTCTACGAGCAGTACTTC
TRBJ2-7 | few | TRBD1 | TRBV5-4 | CASSAGQGYEQYF | TGTGCCAGCAGCGCCGGACAGGGCTACGAGCAGTACTTC